These T cell receptor beta chains were read from a single sample in a study of T-cell reconstitution after alpha-beta-depleted transplantation in children. TCRdb re-called the PCR reads through MiXCR, storing one row per CDR3 protein. The sample lists about 540,000 distinct CDR3 sequences, approximately 30% occurring once. This material consisted of PBMCs, taken before TCRalphabeta/CD19-depleted stem cell transplant. The receptors stem from a boy younger than two with Wiskott-Aldrich syndrome, due to receive a stem cell transplant. CDR3s include the opening cysteine and the closing phenylalanine or tryptophan. The D gene is left open where the match is weak. Some rows mark clone size as missing; the rest say once, few, many or name a class of expanded clone.

length: 14; J: TRBJ2-5; V: TRBV7-9; D: TRBD1; size: NA; CDR3: CASRTRDSQETQYF; DNA: TGTGCCAGCAGGACCCGGGACAGCCAAGAGACCCAGTACTTC
length: 14; J: TRBJ2-7; V: TRBV10-2; D: TRBD2; size: few; CDR3: CASSDGGGSREQYF; DNA: TGCGCCAGCAGTGACGGGGGAGGGTCTCGGGAGCAGTACTTC
length: 14; J: TRBJ2-1; V: TRBV28; D: NA; size: NA; CDR3: CASGPTGPYNEQFF; DNA: TGTGCCAGCGGGCCGACGGGACCGTACAATGAGCAGTTCTTC
length: 14; J: TRBJ2-3; V: TRBV29-1; D: NA; size: many; CDR3: CSVERLAYTDTQYF; DNA: TGCAGCGTTGAGCGGCTCGCGTACACAGATACGCAGTATTTT
length: 16; J: TRBJ2-5; V: TRBV29-1; D: TRBD2; size: few; CDR3: CSVEGVGGRALETQYF; DNA: TGCAGCGTTGAAGGCGTTGGCGGGAGGGCGTTGGAGACCCAGTACTTC
length: 12; J: TRBJ2-7; V: TRBV20-1; D: NA; size: few; CDR3: CSARAAHHEQYF; DNA: TGCAGTGCTAGAGCAGCACACCACGAGCAGTACTTC
length: 15; J: TRBJ2-1; V: TRBV10-3; D: TRBD1; size: NA; CDR3: CAISGDRGTYNEQFF; DNA: TGTGCCATCAGTGGGGACAGGGGCACCTACAATGAGCAGTTCTTC
length: 13; J: TRBJ2-7; V: TRBV10-3; D: TRBD1; size: few; CDR3: CAITRGQGYEQYF; DNA: TGTGCCATCACTCGGGGACAGGGCTACGAGCAGTACTTC
length: 15; J: TRBJ2-7; V: TRBV12-3/TRBV12-4; D: TRBD1; size: NA; CDR3: CASSSPGQVTYEQYF; DNA: TGTGCCAGCAGTTCCCCGGGACAGGTTACCTACGAGCAGTACTTC
length: 16; J: TRBJ2-7; V: TRBV20-1; D: TRBD2; size: NA; CDR3: CSARGLAGTSMYEQYF; DNA: TGCAGTGCTAGGGGGCTAGCGGGAACTTCTATGTACGAGCAGTACTTC
length: 12; J: TRBJ1-5; V: TRBV6-5; D: NA; size: NA; CDR3: CASSYRTLPQHF; DNA: TGTGCCAGCAGTTACCGGACCCTGCCCCAGCATTTT
length: 14; J: TRBJ2-5; V: TRBV6-1; D: TRBD2; size: NA; CDR3: CASRALGGRETQYF; DNA: TGTGCCAGCAGAGCCCTGGGGGGGAGGGAGACCCAGTACTTC
length: 15; J: TRBJ2-7; V: TRBV12-3/TRBV12-4; D: TRBD2; size: few; CDR3: CASSLTSGSAHEQYF; DNA: TGTGCCAGCAGTTTAACTAGCGGGAGTGCCCACGAGCAGTACTTC
length: 14; J: TRBJ2-7; V: TRBV9; D: NA; size: NA; CDR3: CASSVGGVVGEQYF; DNA: TGTGCCAGCAGCGTAGGCGGGGTCGTTGGCGAGCAGTACTTC
length: 15; J: TRBJ2-1; V: TRBV27; D: TRBD2; size: few; CDR3: CASSSVAGTYNEQFF; DNA: TGTGCCAGCAGTTCCGTAGCGGGAACGTACAATGAGCAGTTCTTC
length: 15; J: TRBJ2-7; V: TRBV28; D: TRBD2; size: few; CDR3: CASSLLELAVREQYF; DNA: TGTGCCAGCAGTTTATTAGAACTAGCGGTTCGGGAGCAGTACTTC
length: 13; J: TRBJ2-3; V: TRBV20-1; D: TRBD2; size: few; CDR3: CSASGTHTDTQYF; DNA: TGCAGCGCTAGCGGGACTCACACAGATACGCAGTATTTT
length: 15; J: TRBJ2-1; V: TRBV27; D: NA; size: NA; CDR3: CASTSPRRGWNEQFF; DNA: TGTGCCAGCACCTCTCCCAGGAGGGGATGGAATGAGCAGTTCTTC
length: 14; J: TRBJ2-7; V: TRBV18; D: NA; size: NA; CDR3: CASSPVREFYEQYF; DNA: TGTGCCAGCTCACCAGTCCGGGAATTTTACGAGCAGTACTTC
length: 17; J: TRBJ2-1; V: TRBV28; D: TRBD2; size: NA; CDR3: CASSLLGLAGGSNEQFF; DNA: TGTGCCAGCAGTCTCCTTGGACTAGCGGGAGGGTCCAATGAGCAGTTCTTC
length: 13; J: TRBJ1-6; V: TRBV7-9; D: NA; size: NA; CDR3: CASSSGSQAPLHF; DNA: TGTGCCAGCAGCTCGGGCTCTCAGGCACCCCTCCACTTT
length: 11; J: TRBJ2-2; V: TRBV12-3/TRBV12-4; D: NA; size: NA; CDR3: CASSDLGELFF; DNA: TGTGCCAGCAGCGATCTAGGGGAGCTGTTTTTT
length: 16; J: TRBJ1-1; V: TRBV9; D: NA; size: NA; CDR3: CASSRSRGRAYTEAFF; DNA: TGTGCCAGCAGCAGATCCCGTGGCAGGGCATACACTGAAGCTTTCTTT
length: 18; J: TRBJ2-3; V: TRBV28; D: TRBD2; size: few; CDR3: CASSLIGGLAGGLDTQYF; DNA: TGTGCCAGCAGCCTTATTGGGGGACTAGCGGGAGGGCTAGATACGCAGTATTTT
length: 17; J: TRBJ2-1; V: TRBV4-1; D: TRBD2; size: NA; CDR3: CASSLLPGLSSYNEQFF; DNA: TGCGCCAGCAGCCTCCTGCCGGGACTAAGCTCCTACAATGAGCAGTTCTTC
length: 15; J: TRBJ2-5; V: TRBV20-1; D: TRBD2; size: NA; CDR3: CSARDFRLAGETQYF; DNA: TGCAGTGCTAGAGATTTTCGCCTAGCGGGAGAGACCCAGTACTTC
length: 16; J: TRBJ2-1; V: TRBV12-3/TRBV12-4; D: TRBD2; size: few; CDR3: CASSPSGLAGAGEQFF; DNA: TGTGCCAGCAGTCCCTCGGGACTAGCGGGAGCGGGTGAGCAGTTCTTC
length: 15; J: TRBJ1-2; V: TRBV7-2; D: NA; size: NA; CDR3: CASSLMSSRKDGYTF; DNA: TGTGCCAGCAGCTTAATGTCGAGTCGGAAGGATGGCTACACCTTC
length: 16; J: TRBJ1-6; V: TRBV4-2; D: NA; size: NA; CDR3: CASSQESGNYNSPLHF; DNA: TGTGCCAGCAGCCAAGAGTCGGGGAACTATAATTCACCCCTCCACTTT